The 27 T cell receptor beta chains below all came from one sample that was sequenced in a study of OX40 agonist ivuxolimab in advanced cancers. Library preparation employed the immunoSEQ multiplex PCR assay. The table was pulled from immuneACCESS by TCRdb, which kept in-frame rearrangements only. Such tables lose some clones; where checked, under half of the loss comes from unresolved V genes, and the rest has no known cause. This sample is represented by more than 25,000 clones; 70% to 80% of them were singletons. Around 33% of the sample is held by the ten biggest clonotypes. The sample was CD4+ or CD8+ T cells sorted from blood, taken in a trial of the OX40 agonist ivuxolimab. These receptors were collected from an adult with an advanced solid tumor such as melanoma, head and neck, liver or kidney cancer.

This clone appeared a few times. The rearrangement joins TRBV28 to TRBJ2-1; 13 bases map to TRBD2. Unmatched junction bases numbered 14, after V lost 3 bases and J lost 9 bases. The CDR3 length is 18 residues. Germline values: CDR1 MDHEN, CDR2 SYDVKM. This CDR3 reads CASSFLGLAGAGRSEQFF. The CDR3 DNA follows: TGTGCCAGCAGTTTTTTAGGACTAGCGGGAGCTGGGCGTAGTGAGCAGTTCTTC.

The CDR3 region is CASSKGRGLAGATYEQYF. The CDR3 DNA reads as TGTGCCAGCAGCAAAGGCAGGGGACTAGCGGGGGCCACCTACGAGCAGTACTTC. The V and J genes are TRBV21-1 and TRBJ2-7; the DNA was not compared with TRBD2, the D call given in the table. TRBV21-1 has pseudogene status. The CDR3 length is 18 residues.

The V and J genes are TRBV4-1 and TRBJ2-7; 15 bases fit TRBD2. There are 16 residues in the CDR3. Trimming cost V 3 bases and J 4 bases; bases outside gene matches: 4. The germline gives CDR1 MGHRA, CDR2 YSYEKL. CDR3 nucleotide sequence: TGCGCCAGCAGCCATGGGACTAGCGGGAGGTCTTACGAGCAGTACTTC. Translated: CASSHGTSGRSYEQYF.

Here the CDR3 DNA reads TGTGCCAGCAGCTTTCGGGGGAACAATTCACCCCTCCACTTT. Amino acid sequence: CASSFRGNNSPLHF. V is TRBV11-1 and J is TRBJ1-6, with a possible D match to TRBD1 (5 bases). With 3 bases removed from V and 7 bases from J, the gap between germline ends came to 10 bases. Germline-derived CDR1 and CDR2 are SGHAT and FQDESV (reference sequence). The CDR3 totals 14 residues.

The V gene is TRBV4-2, the J gene TRBJ2-1; weak D call: TRBD2 (6 bases). CDR1 LGHNA and CDR2 YNFKEQ come from the germline V gene. This CDR3 comprises 17 residues. V lost 3 bases and J 2 bases, leaving 17 bases between the germline ends. The CDR3 protein is CASSQAILSGAYNEQFF. The CDR3 nucleotides are TGTGCCAGCAGCCAGGCGATTTTGTCGGGGGCCTACAATGAGCAGTTCTTC.

The chain links TRBV7-6 to TRBJ2-1; weak D call: TRBD2 (6 bases). In germline, CDR1 is SGHVS, CDR2 FNYEAQ. The ends were cut back, 0 bases at V and 1 base at J, with 19 bases in the middle. The CDR3 runs to 19 residues. The CDR3 region is CASSLALPLVAGSYNEQFF. In DNA form, the CDR3 reads TGTGCCAGCAGCTTAGCCCTCCCCCTCGTTGCGGGGTCCTACAATGAGCAGTTCTTC.

This chain joins TRBV7-3 and TRBJ2-1; tentatively, D is TRBD2 (5 bases). V lost 5 bases to trimming and J lost 5 bases, with 10 bases between them. CDR1 is SGHTA and CDR2 is FQGTGA in the germline V gene. This CDR3 comprises 13 residues. The CDR3 coding sequence is TGTGCCAGCAGCCCGGACTCTAACAATGAGCAGTTCTTC. Translated, it gives CASSPDSNNEQFF.

This clone was seen just once. J is TRBJ1-3 and V is TRBV18; 7 bases line up with TRBD1. This CDR3 contains 15 residues. V shed 4 bases and J 6 bases; nucleotides not matched to a gene: 9. The germline V gene encodes CDR1 KGHSH and CDR2 LQKENI. For the CDR3, the DNA is TGTGCCAGCTCACTCGCGCCGGGACAGCCAAACACCATATATTTT. Protein sequence: CASSLAPGQPNTIYF. The whole variable domain, remainder taken from reference TRBV18 and TRBJ1-3, is NAGVMQNPRHLVRRRGQEARLRCSPMKGHSHVYWYRQLPEEGLKFMVYLQKENIIDESGMPKERFSAEFPKEGPSILRIQQVVRGDSAAYFCASSLAPGQPNTIYFGEGSWLTVV.

CDR3 nucleotides: TGTGCCAGTGCTACGCCGACCCCAACGGGTGAAAAACTGTTTTTT. Protein product: CASATPTPTGEKLFF. The V call is TRBV28, the J call TRBJ1-4; no clear D. Germline V gene lookup returns CDR1 MDHEN and CDR2 SYDVKM. The CDR3 loop spans 15 amino acids. The V end lost 9 bases, the J end lost 7 bases, and 21 bases lay between the germline ends.

The chain joins TRBV14 to TRBJ2-7; D is ambiguous. Trimming took 3 bases from V and 7 from J, leaving 13 bases between them. This CDR3 comprises 13 residues. Germline V lookup: CDR1 SGHDN, CDR2 FVKESK. CDR3 sequence reads: CASSHLVVWEQYF. The CDR3 DNA follows: TGTGCCAGCAGCCATTTAGTTGTGTGGGAGCAGTACTTC.

The chain carries TRBV7-8 and TRBJ2-3; 10 bases are shared with TRBD2. CDR1 SGHVS and CDR2 FQNEAQ come from the germline V gene. CDR3 length: 17 amino acids. The V gene end was trimmed by 1 base and the J gene end by 2 bases; junction bases not matched to a gene: 6. The CDR3 here is CASSLGWLAGVTDTQYF. CDR3 bases: TGTGCCAGCAGCTTAGGTTGGCTAGCGGGAGTCACAGATACGCAGTATTTT.

This sequence joins TRBV6-1 and TRBJ1-5, with a possible D match to TRBD1 (5 bases). V was trimmed by 6 bases and J by 0 bases, leaving 12 bases between them. The CDR3 has 15 residues. Germline CDR1 MNHNS, CDR2 SASEGT. In DNA form, the CDR3 reads TGTGCCAGCAGCGACGACAGAAATAGCAATCAGCCCCAGCATTTT. It yields the protein CASSDDRNSNQPQHF.

The J gene is TRBJ2-7, the V gene TRBV27; D unresolved. Germline CDR1 reads MNHEY; CDR2 reads SMNVEV (reference sequence). The V end was cut by 6 bases, the J end by 0 bases, with 9 bases between. The CDR3 consists of 13 residues. The CDR3 protein is CASRTGPSYEQYF. The CDR3, as DNA: TGTGCCAGCAGAACCGGGCCCTCCTACGAGCAGTACTTC.

Only one count was recorded for this clone. This chain joins TRBV7-6 and TRBJ1-3; no reliable D call. The CDR3 extends over 15 amino acids. Trimming left V 3 bases short and J 4 bases short, with 13 bases between. Germline CDR1 and CDR2: SGHVS and FNYEAQ. The CDR3 protein is CASSFGIGAGNTIYF. CDR3 nucleotide sequence: TGTGCCAGCAGCTTCGGGATCGGTGCGGGAAACACCATATATTTT.

V gene TRBV4-1 combines with J gene TRBJ1-5, with TRBD1 matching 9 bases. This CDR3 is built from 16 residues. V lost 2 bases and J lost 8; bases outside the gene matches: 10. Germline lookup yields CDR1 MGHRA and CDR2 YSYEKL. The CDR3 spells CASSQMTGGLFEPQHF. CDR3 in DNA: TGCGCCAGCAGCCAAATGACAGGGGGGCTATTTGAGCCCCAGCATTTT.

J is TRBJ2-3 and V is TRBV9; D not resolved. The V end was cut by 4 bases, the J end by 5 bases, with 14 bases between. Germline values: CDR1 SGDLS, CDR2 YYNGEE. There are 14 residues in the CDR3. In DNA, the CDR3 is TGTGCCAGCAGCCCTCCAGTTGACATAGATACGCAGTATTTT. Translated: CASSPPVDIDTQYF.

The chain links TRBV30 to TRBJ1-1, with D unresolved. CDR1 is GTSNPN, CDR2 SVGIG, per germline (reference sequence). This CDR3 contains 13 residues. V was trimmed by 0 bases and J by 1 base, leaving 6 bases between them. CDR3 loop: CAWSVLKNTEAFF. DNA of the CDR3: TGTGCCTGGAGTGTACTGAAGAACACTGAAGCTTTCTTT.

This rearrangement joins TRBV4-1 to TRBJ2-3; D is perhaps TRBD2 (5 bases). V was pared by 1 base and J by 0 bases, with 5 bases between. CDR3 length: 14 amino acids. The germline V gene has CDR1 MGHRA and CDR2 YSYEKL. CDR3 loop: CASSQAGSTDTQYF. In DNA, the CDR3 is TGCGCCAGCAGCCAAGCGGGGAGCACAGATACGCAGTATTTT.

The V call is TRBV27, the J call TRBJ2-1; no firm D call. The CDR3 is made up of 12 amino acids. Germline lookup yields CDR1 MNHEY and CDR2 SMNVEV (reference sequence). Trimming pared 4 bases from V and 4 bases from J, leaving 5 bases between. CDR3 in DNA: TGTGCCAGCAGTTCTAATTACAATGAGCAGTTCTTC. Its translation is CASSSNYNEQFF.

The rearrangement uses TRBV11-3 and TRBJ2-7; possible D gene TRBD2, 7 bases. V gave up 7 bases and J gave up 6 bases, with 16 bases separating them. There are 13 residues in the CDR3. CDR1 SGHNT and CDR2 YENEEA come from the germline V gene. The CDR3 DNA reads TGTGCCAGCACCGCGGGGGCCCTTGGCGAGCAGTACTTC. It yields the protein CASTAGALGEQYF.

The genes are TRBV5-8 and TRBJ2-3, with D perhaps TRBD1 or TRBD2 (5 bases each). The CDR3 runs 16 residues. The germline V gene has CDR1 SGHTS and CDR2 YDEGEE. The V end was cut by 3 bases, the J end by 1 base, with 15 bases between. The CDR3 here is CASSSIRGARTDTQYF. As DNA, the CDR3 is TGTGCCAGCAGCTCCATCCGAGGGGCGCGCACAGATACGCAGTATTTT.

The gene calls are TRBV7-2 and TRBJ2-3; D gene unclear. The CDR3 is made up of 16 amino acids. Germline V gene data show CDR1 as SGHTA and CDR2 as FQGNSA. The ends were cut back, 5 bases at V and 2 bases at J, with 17 bases in the middle. In DNA, the CDR3 is TGTGCCAGCAGCCACCTCGTCGCGAAGATCACAGATACGCAGTATTTT. Residues: CASSHLVAKITDTQYF.

This chain connects TRBV7-9 to TRBJ1-6; D not certain. The V gene lost 5 bases and the J gene lost 0 bases, with 11 bases spanning the gap. The CDR3 contains 16 residues. The germline CDR1 and CDR2 sequences are SEHNR and FQNEAQ (reference sequence). In DNA, the CDR3 is TGTGCCAGCAGCAAACGGGTCGGCTCCTATAATTCACCCCTCCACTTT. Encoded protein: CASSKRVGSYNSPLHF. Complete variable domain (other parts from reference TRBV7-9 and TRBJ1-6): DTGVSQNPRHKITKRGQNVTFRCDPISEHNRLYWYRQTLGQGPEFLTYFQNEAQLEKSRLLSDRFSAERPKGSFSTLEIQRTEQGDSAMYLCASSKRVGSYNSPLHFGNGTRLTVT.

The V gene is TRBV7-6, the J gene TRBJ2-7; 7 bases agree with TRBD1. The V gene end was trimmed by 3 bases and the J gene end by 4 bases; junction bases not matched to a gene: 3. Germline CDR1 and CDR2: SGHVS and FNYEAQ. The CDR3 runs 13 residues. The CDR3 spells CASSFGQVYEQYF. The CDR3 DNA is TGTGCCAGCAGCTTCGGACAGGTTTACGAGCAGTACTTC.

V is TRBV30 and J is TRBJ2-1, with 8 nucleotides matching TRBD1. V dropped 1 base and J dropped 14; count of bases not matched to a gene: 10. The germline gives CDR1 GTSNPN, CDR2 SVGIG (reference sequence). The CDR3 has 13 residues. The CDR3 here is CAWSEGWTGNKFF. CDR3 DNA sequence: TGTGCCTGGAGTGAGGGATGGACAGGGAATAAGTTCTTC.

The rearrangement joins TRBV28 to TRBJ2-1, with D possibly being TRBD2 (5 bases). CDR1 and CDR2 (germline): MDHEN, SYDVKM. This CDR3 has 13 amino acids. Trimming pared 3 bases from V and 13 bases from J, leaving 16 bases between. CDR3 loop: CASSFLPGSNQFF. The CDR3 DNA follows: TGTGCCAGCAGTTTTTTACCGGGATCTAATCAGTTCTTC.

The chain links TRBV25-1 to TRBJ2-2; D possibly corresponds to TRBD1 (5 bases). CDR1 is MGHDK and CDR2 is SYGVNS in the germline V gene. The V end was cut by 5 bases, the J end by 0 bases, with 13 bases between. The CDR3 runs to 16 residues. As DNA, the CDR3 is TGTGCCAGCAGTTTCTCTGACAGTCCGAACACCGGGGAGCTGTTTTTT. It yields the protein CASSFSDSPNTGELFF.